Each of the 8 T cell receptor beta chains below was sequenced from the same sample in a study of shared clonotypes between healthy human individuals. This table comes from immunoSEQ multiplex PCR, and its TCRdb copy is limited to in-frame clones, with some not included. The sample records roughly 2.1 million clones, about 93% being singletons. The naive CD8 subset, CD45RO-negative cells positively selected for CCR7, excluded terminally differentiated effector memory CD45RA+ cells. Sequenced sample: naive CD8+ T cells from PBMCs. The receptors shown here come from a man aged 18 to 29 in good health. Some clones in this sample may be carry-over from other donors' samples.

The chain employs TRBV15 and TRBJ2-1; 10 bases are a match to TRBD2. The junction had 5 bases not matched to a gene; V was cut back by 0 bases and J by 0 bases. Per germline, CDR1 LNHNV and CDR2 YYDKDF (reference sequence). The CDR3 contains 18 residues. This CDR3 is CATSRDQLAGISYNEQFF. The CDR3, as DNA: TGTGCCACCAGCAGAGATCAACTAGCGGGAATCTCCTACAATGAGCAGTTCTTC.

The rearrangement joins TRBV10-3 to TRBJ1-1; 7 positions agree with TRBD1. The V gene's germline CDR1 is ENHRY and CDR2 SYGVKD. The CDR3 contains 13 residues. The V gene end was trimmed by 10 bases and the J gene end by 5 bases; junction bases not matched to a gene: 10. CDR3 DNA: TGTGCCACCTCCGGGACAGTAACGACTGAAGCTTTCTTT. The encoded protein is CATSGTVTTEAFF.

The CDR3 sequence is CASSQVTTSSGYTF. The CDR3 DNA follows: TGCGCCAGCAGCCAAGTGACAACCTCGAGCGGCTACACCTTC. V usage is TRBV4-1 and J usage is TRBJ1-2; D is unclear. V lost 1 base and J 8 bases, leaving 14 bases between the germline ends. The CDR3 extends over 14 amino acids. Germline-derived CDR1 and CDR2 are MGHRA and YSYEKL.

Concerning this clone: Compared with germline, one end of the junction differs, possibly owing to a read error. The chain is built from TRBV27 and TRBJ1-5, with TRBD1 identical over 8 bases. CDR3 length: 18 residues. The V gene's germline CDR1 is MNHEY and CDR2 SMNVEV (reference sequence). The CDR3 nucleotides are TGTGCCAGCAGTCCTTGGGGGGTGACAGGGGATAGCGATCAGCCCCAGCATTTT. Its protein is CASSPWGVTGDSDQPQHF.

This chain joins TRBV28 and TRBJ2-7; 7 nucleotides align to TRBD1. Germline V gene data show CDR1 as MDHEN and CDR2 as SYDVKM. The CDR3 has 18 amino acids. After removal of 2 bases from V and 0 bases from J, the junction contained 13 bases not matched to a gene. CDR3: CASSLPLIKTGSSYEQYF. The CDR3 coding sequence is TGTGCCAGCAGTTTACCCCTGATCAAGACAGGGAGCTCCTACGAGCAGTACTTC.

A single count supports this clone. The chain couples TRBV28 to TRBJ2-1, with a possible D match to TRBD2 (5 bases). Germline CDR1 is MDHEN and CDR2 is SYDVKM. V was shortened by 1 base and J by 7 bases, with 14 bases between the two germline ends. The CDR3 spans 15 residues. In nucleotides, the CDR3 is TGTGCCAGCAGTTTATTTGGTCTAGCCGGGAATGAGCAGTTCTTC. Amino acids: CASSLFGLAGNEQFF.

The rearrangement uses TRBV5-5 and TRBJ2-7; D is perhaps TRBD2 (5 bases). The CDR3 runs 15 residues. V lost 0 bases and J 3 bases, leaving 13 bases between the germline ends. CDR1 and CDR2 from the germline V gene are SGHKS and YYEKEE (reference sequence). The DNA of the CDR3 is TGTGCCAGCAGCTTGGGCGGGCGATCCTACTACGAGCAGTACTTC. This sequence encodes CASSLGGRSYYEQYF. Complete variable domain (other parts from reference TRBV5-5 and TRBJ2-7): DAGVTQSPTHLIKTRGQQVTLRCSPISGHKSVSWYQQVLGQGPQFIFQYYEKEERGRGNFPDRFSARQFPNYSSELNVNALLLGDSALYLCASSLGGRSYYEQYFGPGTRLTVT.

J is TRBJ2-5 and V is TRBV11-2; 11 positions match TRBD1. The CDR3 spans 18 residues. The trim removed 2 bases at V and 4 bases at J, leaving 12 bases unmatched. Germline V gene lookup returns CDR1 SGHAT and CDR2 FQNNGV. CDR3 sequence: CASSLFPSDRGRIETQYF. As DNA, the CDR3 is TGTGCCAGCAGCTTATTCCCATCGGACAGGGGGCGTATAGAGACCCAGTACTTC.